Listed below are T cell receptor beta chains from one sample, sequenced in a study of identical twins. Via MiXCR, TCRdb re-called the 5' RACE reads, giving one row per CDR3 protein. The sample lists hundreds of thousands of distinct CDR3 sequences; around an eighth were seen once. A further study also used this sample, focusing on yellow fever vaccine responses in identical twins.

Material: PBMCs. These receptors were collected from a woman aged 18-30 years in good health. CDR3s include the opening cysteine and the closing phenylalanine or tryptophan. The D gene is left open where the match is weak. The size of a clone is reported for some rows only, either as once, few or many, or as a class for expanded clones.

D gene	clone size	V gene	J gene	CDR3 DNA	CDR3 protein
.	many	TRBV12-3/TRBV12-4	TRBJ2-3	TGTGCCAGCACCCGGGACTTTGCTAGCACAGATACGCAGTATTTT	CASTRDFASTDTQYF
.	few	TRBV12-3/TRBV12-4	TRBJ1-1	TGTGCCAGCAGGGGGCGGGCCACCCCCGAGGGAGCTTTCTTT	CASRGRATPEGAFF
TRBD2	many	TRBV6-5	TRBJ2-5	TGTGCCAGCAGTTCCGTGAGCGGGAGTGCTCGAGAGACCCAGTACTTC	CASSSVSGSARETQYF
.	.	TRBV13	TRBJ2-3	TGTGCCAGCAGCTCCCTTCGCGGGACCAGCACAGATACGCAGTATTTT	CASSSLRGTSTDTQYF
.	.	TRBV3-1	TRBJ2-7	TGTGCCAGCAGCCCACGTCTTTCCCCTAGTTACTACGAGCAGTACTTC	CASSPRLSPSYYEQYF
TRBD1	few	TRBV19	TRBJ2-2	TGTGCCAGTCGTTTCCAGACAGGGGGTCGGGTCGGGGAGCTGTTTTTT	CASRFQTGGRVGELFF
.	many	TRBV3-1	TRBJ2-2	TGTGCCAGCAGCCAAGGGGGGCTCACCGGGGAGCTGTTTTTT	CASSQGGLTGELFF
.	.	TRBV3-1	TRBJ2-3	TGTGCCAGCAGCCAAGGGGCGGTTGGGATCACAGATACGCAGTATTTT	CASSQGAVGITDTQYF
TRBD2	few	TRBV3-1	TRBJ2-7	TGTGCCAGCAGCCGGGCATTAGCGGGCGAAACCTACGAGCAGTACTTC	CASSRALAGETYEQYF
TRBD2	few	TRBV12-3/TRBV12-4	TRBJ2-2	TGTGCCAGCAGTTTACTAGCGGGGGGGCCGAGCACCGGGGAGCTGTTTTTT	CASSLLAGGPSTGELFF
.	.	TRBV7-9	TRBJ1-2	TGTGCCACAGATACGGTGGCCTACAATAGCTACACCTTC	CATDTVAYNSYTF
TRBD1	.	TRBV4-1	TRBJ2-5	TGCGCCAGCAGCGCCTGGACAGGGGGCCACGAGACCCAGTACTTC	CASSAWTGGHETQYF
.	few	TRBV20-1	TRBJ2-7	TGCAGTGCTAAGGCTGGCGGAAGCACCTACGAGCAGTACTTC	CSAKAGGSTYEQYF
.	.	TRBV10-3	TRBJ1-1	TGTGCCATCGGGGCAGGGGTCGACACTGAAGCTTTCTTT	CAIGAGVDTEAFF
TRBD2	few	TRBV3-1	TRBJ2-1	TGTGCCAGCAGCCAATTGGGACGGACTAGTGCCTACAATGAGCAGTTCTTC	CASSQLGRTSAYNEQFF